This is a list of T cell receptor beta chains from one sample in a study of T-cell reconstitution after alpha-beta-depleted transplantation in children. One entry per CDR3 protein results from TCRdb running MiXCR on the PCR reads. The profile covers hundreds of thousands of distinct CDR3 sequences, with roughly 17% appearing a single time and approximately 1.1% taken by the ten largest. The sample consisted of PBMCs from the stem cell graft donor, taken from the stem cell graft. These receptors originate from a human donor who donated a stem cell graft to a child with acute myeloid leukemia. Each CDR3 is given with its conserved first and last residue. Fields, in order: J gene, clone size, D gene, V gene, CDR3 protein, CDR3 DNA. D genes are given only for firm matches. A row's size may be missing; if present it is once, few, many or a size class.

TRBJ2-1	many	-	TRBV25-1	CASSDGVRYNEQFF	TGTGCCAGCAGTGACGGGGTAAGGTACAATGAGCAGTTCTTC
TRBJ2-3	many	-	TRBV7-6	CASSLRVPGPWPDTQYF	TGTGCCAGCAGCCTCAGGGTCCCGGGGCCTTGGCCAGATACGCAGTATTTT
TRBJ1-1	many	TRBD1	TRBV27	CASSFTGEGLNTEAFF	TGTGCCAGCAGTTTTACAGGGGAGGGATTGAACACTGAAGCTTTCTTT
TRBJ2-3	-	TRBD2	TRBV7-3	CASSRLAGGYTDTQYF	TGTGCCAGCAGCCGACTAGCGGGGGGATACACAGATACGCAGTATTTT
TRBJ2-7	many	-	TRBV20-1	CSASAGIGYEQYF	TGCAGTGCTTCGGCAGGGATAGGCTACGAGCAGTACTTC
TRBJ2-7	many	TRBD2	TRBV20-1	CSAPGVAGKEQYF	TGCAGTGCCCCTGGGGTAGCGGGTAAAGAGCAGTACTTC
TRBJ1-1	many	-	TRBV7-2	CASSTGPGRFGAFF	TGTGCCAGCAGCACCGGGCCAGGCCGATTTGGAGCTTTCTTT
TRBJ1-2	many	-	TRBV12-3/TRBV12-4	CASRRQGLFYGYTF	TGTGCCAGCAGACGACAAGGGTTATTCTATGGCTACACCTTC
TRBJ1-1	few	-	TRBV5-4	CASSPYPLEKNTEAFF	TGTGCCAGCAGCCCCTACCCCCTGGAGAAGAACACTGAAGCTTTCTTT
TRBJ2-2	-	-	TRBV5-1	CASRMGTGELFF	TGCGCCAGCAGGATGGGCACCGGGGAGCTGTTTTTT
TRBJ1-4	-	-	TRBV7-2	CASSRPGGNEKLFF	TGTGCCAGCAGTCGTCCGGGAGGGAACGAAAAACTGTTTTTT
TRBJ1-2	few	-	TRBV6-1	CASRAFIPGDYGYTF	TGTGCCAGCAGGGCCTTCATCCCGGGGGACTATGGCTACACCTTC
TRBJ1-2	-	-	TRBV3-1	CASSPTKTVNYGYTF	TGTGCCAGCAGCCCTACGAAGACAGTCAACTATGGCTACACCTTC
TRBJ1-4	-	TRBD1	TRBV12-3/TRBV12-4	CASRGQVNRNEKLFF	TGTGCCAGCAGAGGACAGGTGAATCGGAATGAAAAACTGTTTTTT
TRBJ2-3	-	-	TRBV13	CASSLGGTPDTQYF	TGTGCCAGCAGCTTAGGGGGTACCCCGGATACGCAGTATTTT
TRBJ1-1	few	-	TRBV7-2	CASSPARDGNTEAFF	TGTGCCAGCAGCCCGGCCAGGGACGGGAACACTGAAGCTTTCTTT
TRBJ2-3	many	TRBD2	TRBV20-1	CSAIWRGGSVDTQYF	TGCAGTGCTATTTGGCGGGGGGGTTCAGTAGATACGCAGTATTTT
TRBJ1-1	-	-	TRBV5-1	CASSSGSPWNTEAFF	TGCGCCAGCAGCTCCGGGAGTCCGTGGAACACTGAAGCTTTCTTT
TRBJ2-1	many	-	TRBV20-1	CSARVLYNEQFF	TGCAGTGCTAGAGTACTCTACAATGAGCAGTTCTTC
TRBJ1-2	many	-	TRBV27	CASSSDGQLYGYTF	TGTGCCAGCAGTTCGGACGGACAGCTCTATGGCTACACCTTC
TRBJ1-1	few	TRBD1	TRBV7-2	CASTRKVQGDTEAFF	TGTGCCAGCACCCGGAAGGTCCAGGGGGACACTGAAGCTTTCTTT
TRBJ1-6	-	TRBD1	TRBV5-6	CTSSLYLTGRRSPLHF	TGTACCAGCAGCTTATACCTGACAGGGCGTAGGTCACCCCTCCACTTT
TRBJ2-1	few	-	TRBV9	CASSAHTGPETREQFF	TGTGCCAGCAGCGCCCATACCGGACCTGAGACGAGGGAGCAGTTCTTC
TRBJ1-1	many	-	TRBV4-3	CASSQDLGDSTLEAFF	TGCGCCAGCAGCCAAGATTTGGGGGACTCTACCCTAGAAGCTTTCTTT
TRBJ1-2	many	-	TRBV7-2	CASSTAAGQSPYGYTF	TGTGCCAGCAGCACCGCAGCCGGACAGAGCCCCTATGGCTACACCTTC
TRBJ2-5	few	TRBD2	TRBV30	CACGSGGVAETQYF	TGTGCCTGTGGCAGCGGGGGGGTTGCAGAGACCCAGTACTTC
TRBJ1-1	many	-	TRBV20-1	CSARVEGMNTEAFF	TGCAGTGCTAGAGTAGAGGGGATGAACACTGAAGCTTTCTTT
TRBJ2-5	many	-	TRBV18	CASSPPSGEETQYF	TGTGCCAGCTCACCACCGTCAGGGGAAGAGACCCAGTACTTC
TRBJ2-2	-	-	TRBV20-1	CSARNLAQNTGELFF	TGCAGTGCTAGAAATTTAGCACAGAACACCGGGGAGCTGTTTTTT
TRBJ2-7	many	-	TRBV20-1	CSARVPGSEQYF	TGCAGTGCTAGAGTACCCGGGTCCGAGCAGTACTTC
TRBJ2-2	few	-	TRBV12-3/TRBV12-4	CASSRDWATGELFF	TGTGCCAGCAGTCGGGACTGGGCAACCGGGGAGCTGTTTTTT
TRBJ1-4	many	-	TRBV5-6	CASSPGATNEKLFF	TGTGCCAGCAGCCCGGGAGCAACTAATGAAAAACTGTTTTTT
TRBJ1-6	-	-	TRBV30	CAWRPEGNSPLHF	TGTGCCTGGAGACCGGAGGGTAATTCACCCCTCCACTTT
TRBJ2-1	many	-	TRBV20-1	CSAADDSYNEQFF	TGCAGTGCTGCCGACGACTCCTACAATGAGCAGTTCTTC
TRBJ2-5	many	TRBD2	TRBV20-1	CSARDGGGQETQYF	TGCAGTGCTAGAGATGGCGGGGGTCAAGAGACCCAGTACTTC
TRBJ1-5	many	-	TRBV20-1	CSARWVAGGNQPQHF	TGCAGTGCTAGATGGGTGGCAGGAGGCAATCAGCCCCAGCATTTT
TRBJ2-5	few	-	TRBV20-1	CSARDQAPWETQYF	TGCAGTGCTAGAGATCAAGCCCCGTGGGAGACCCAGTACTTC
TRBJ2-3	few	-	TRBV12-3/TRBV12-4	CASSRTTETDTQYF	TGTGCCAGCAGCCGAACGACAGAGACAGATACGCAGTATTTT
TRBJ1-1	many	TRBD1	TRBV7-6	CASSLDLSQGQREAFF	TGTGCCAGCAGCTTAGATCTATCGCAGGGACAGCGTGAAGCTTTCTTT
TRBJ2-2	few	TRBD1	TRBV29-1	CSVADRAGTGELFF	TGCAGCGTCGCCGACAGGGCAGGCACCGGGGAGCTGTTTTTT
TRBJ2-7	many	-	TRBV20-1	CSSGRAGGTYEQYF	TGCAGTTCCGGGAGGGCAGGGGGAACCTACGAGCAGTACTTC